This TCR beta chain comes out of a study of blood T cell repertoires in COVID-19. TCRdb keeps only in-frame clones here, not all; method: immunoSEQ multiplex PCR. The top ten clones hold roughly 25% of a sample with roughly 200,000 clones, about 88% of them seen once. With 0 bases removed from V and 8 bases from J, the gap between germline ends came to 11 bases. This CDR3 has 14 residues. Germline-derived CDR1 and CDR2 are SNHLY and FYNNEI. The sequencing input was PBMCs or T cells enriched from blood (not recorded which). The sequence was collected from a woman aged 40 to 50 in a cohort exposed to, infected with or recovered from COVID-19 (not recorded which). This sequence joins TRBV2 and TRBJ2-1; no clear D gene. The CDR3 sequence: CASSEASIRDEQFF. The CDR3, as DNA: TGTGCCAGCAGTGAAGCTAGCATCCGGGATGAGCAGTTCTTC.